Listed below are T cell receptor beta chains from one sample, sequenced in a study of blood T cell repertoires in COVID-19. The assay was immunoSEQ multiplex PCR, and TCRdb's table has in-frame clones only and misses some. This sample yields around 170,000 clones, of which over 65% are seen a single time; 3% belongs to the top ten. The sequencing sample was made of peripheral blood. Every receptor here comes from a woman of 80 years or more with acute or convalescent COVID-19. CDR3s include the opening cysteine and the closing phenylalanine or tryptophan. Each record gives: CDR3 protein, CDR3 DNA, D gene, V gene, J gene, clone size. A D gene is named only where the DNA matches it firmly. Some rows have no size entry. The others give once, few or many, or a class for an expanded clone.

cdr3_aa: CASSPGLSANYGYTF
cdr3_nt: TGTGCCAGCAGTCCGGGACTTTCGGCTAACTATGGCTACACCTTC
d_call: -
v_call: TRBV6-5
j_call: TRBJ1-2
clone_size: -

cdr3_aa: CSVADRATEAFF
cdr3_nt: TGCAGCGTTGCGGACAGAGCGACTGAAGCTTTCTTT
d_call: -
v_call: TRBV29-1
j_call: TRBJ1-1
clone_size: -

cdr3_aa: CASSLGGFTDTQYF
cdr3_nt: TGTGCCAGCAGCTTAGGAGGGTTCACAGATACGCAGTATTTT
d_call: -
v_call: TRBV11-2
j_call: TRBJ2-3
clone_size: -

cdr3_aa: CASRDNHYGYTF
cdr3_nt: TGTGCCAGCAGGGACAACCACTATGGCTACACCTTC
d_call: -
v_call: TRBV28
j_call: TRBJ1-2
clone_size: -

cdr3_aa: CASSTMGSGRPYEQYF
cdr3_nt: TGTGCCAGCAGCACAATGGGCAGCGGGAGACCGTACGAGCAGTACTTC
d_call: TRBD2
v_call: TRBV14
j_call: TRBJ2-7
clone_size: -

cdr3_aa: CASHLPGTEAFF
cdr3_nt: TGTGCCAGCCATCTCCCAGGCACTGAAGCTTTCTTT
d_call: -
v_call: TRBV28
j_call: TRBJ1-1
clone_size: once

cdr3_aa: CASSLESGGIGELFF
cdr3_nt: TGCGCCAGCAGCTTGGAATCAGGGGGCATCGGGGAGCTGTTTTTT
d_call: TRBD1
v_call: TRBV5-1
j_call: TRBJ2-2
clone_size: -

cdr3_aa: CASSEGSGNAQETQYF
cdr3_nt: TGTGCCAGCAGCGAGGGTAGCGGGAATGCCCAAGAGACCCAGTACTTC
d_call: TRBD2
v_call: TRBV5-4
j_call: TRBJ2-5
clone_size: -

cdr3_aa: CASSPLAGVYNEQFF
cdr3_nt: TGTGCCAGCAGTCCTCTAGCGGGAGTCTACAATGAGCAGTTCTTC
d_call: TRBD2
v_call: TRBV27
j_call: TRBJ2-1
clone_size: -

cdr3_aa: CASSRQGYNEKLFF
cdr3_nt: TGTGCCAGCAGCAGACAGGGCTATAATGAAAAACTGTTTTTT
d_call: TRBD1
v_call: TRBV2
j_call: TRBJ1-4
clone_size: -

cdr3_aa: CASSLAGTGSPLHF
cdr3_nt: TGTGCCAGCAGCTTAGCAGGGACAGGATCACCCCTCCACTTT
d_call: TRBD1
v_call: TRBV13
j_call: TRBJ1-6
clone_size: -

cdr3_aa: CASSLAGGEQFF
cdr3_nt: TGTGCCAGCAGCTTAGCGGGAGGTGAGCAGTTCTTC
d_call: TRBD2
v_call: TRBV4-2
j_call: TRBJ2-1
clone_size: -

cdr3_aa: CASSLIAGLGETQYF
cdr3_nt: TGTGCCAGCAGCTTAATAGCGGGGTTAGGGGAGACCCAGTACTTC
d_call: TRBD2
v_call: TRBV7-9
j_call: TRBJ2-5
clone_size: -

cdr3_aa: CASSQDGGREVYNEQFF
cdr3_nt: TGTGCCAGCAGCCAAGATGGTGGGCGGGAGGTATACAATGAGCAGTTCTTC
d_call: TRBD2
v_call: TRBV3-1/TRBV3-2
j_call: TRBJ2-1
clone_size: -

cdr3_aa: CASSKDNWGCSYEQYF
cdr3_nt: TGTGCCAGCAGCAAAGATAATTGGGGCTGCTCCTACGAGCAGTACTTC
d_call: -
v_call: TRBV21-1
j_call: TRBJ2-7
clone_size: -

cdr3_aa: CASSLNYDSTDTQYF
cdr3_nt: TGTGCCAGCAGTTTGAACTACGATAGCACAGATACGCAGTATTTT
d_call: -
v_call: TRBV27
j_call: TRBJ2-3
clone_size: -

cdr3_aa: CASSTVGTGGDEQYF
cdr3_nt: TGTGCCAGCAGTACAGTCGGGACAGGGGGCGACGAGCAGTACTTC
d_call: TRBD1
v_call: TRBV6-5
j_call: TRBJ2-7
clone_size: -

cdr3_aa: CASSRQINQPQHF
cdr3_nt: TGCGCCAGCAGCCGACAGATAAATCAGCCCCAGCATTTT
d_call: -
v_call: TRBV4-3
j_call: TRBJ1-5
clone_size: -

cdr3_aa: CASSLDPTGSNYGYTF
cdr3_nt: TGCGCCAGCAGCTTGGACCCGACAGGGTCAAACTATGGCTACACCTTC
d_call: TRBD1
v_call: TRBV5-1
j_call: TRBJ1-2
clone_size: -

cdr3_aa: CASSVEGLYNTGELFF
cdr3_nt: TGTGCCAGCAGCGTAGAAGGACTCTATAACACCGGGGAGCTGTTTTTT
d_call: -
v_call: TRBV9
j_call: TRBJ2-2
clone_size: -

cdr3_aa: CASSWTSGRGGDTQYF
cdr3_nt: TGTGCCAGCAGTTGGACTAGCGGGAGAGGTGGGGATACGCAGTATTTT
d_call: TRBD2
v_call: TRBV6-2/TRBV6-3
j_call: TRBJ2-3
clone_size: -

cdr3_aa: CASSLAGTSGGLEQYF
cdr3_nt: TGTGCCAGCAGCTTGGCCGGGACTAGCGGGGGGTTAGAGCAGTACTTC
d_call: TRBD2
v_call: TRBV5-4
j_call: TRBJ2-7
clone_size: -

cdr3_aa: CASSLGRLRTRQYF
cdr3_nt: TGTGCCAGCAGCCTGGGGCGGCTTCGAACCCGGCAGTACTTC
d_call: -
v_call: TRBV11-2
j_call: TRBJ2-5
clone_size: -

cdr3_aa: CASSFAAEKLFF
cdr3_nt: TGTGCCAGCAGCTTCGCGGCTGAAAAACTGTTTTTT
d_call: -
v_call: TRBV11-2
j_call: TRBJ1-4
clone_size: -

cdr3_aa: CSASGTSGRTDTQYF
cdr3_nt: TGCAGCGCCTCCGGGACTAGCGGGCGCACAGATACGCAGTATTTT
d_call: TRBD2
v_call: TRBV29-1
j_call: TRBJ2-3
clone_size: -

cdr3_aa: CASSSQQGYSGYTF
cdr3_nt: TGTGCCAGCAGCTCCCAGCAGGGGTACTCTGGCTACACCTTC
d_call: -
v_call: TRBV7-8
j_call: TRBJ1-2
clone_size: -

cdr3_aa: CASSYRTGFDYGYTF
cdr3_nt: TGTGCCAGCAGTTACCGGACAGGGTTCGACTATGGCTACACCTTC
d_call: TRBD1
v_call: TRBV6-5
j_call: TRBJ1-2
clone_size: many

cdr3_aa: CAWSPPDRISGGYTF
cdr3_nt: TGTGCCTGGAGCCCCCCCGACAGGATCTCCGGTGGCTACACCTTC
d_call: -
v_call: TRBV30
j_call: TRBJ1-2
clone_size: -

cdr3_aa: CASSLGAQKYSPLHF
cdr3_nt: TGTGCCAGCAGCTTAGGGGCCCAGAAGTATTCACCCCTCCACTTT
d_call: -
v_call: TRBV7-2
j_call: TRBJ1-6
clone_size: -